What follows are 14 T cell receptor beta chains derived from one specimen sequenced in a study of T cells in localized non-small cell lung cancer. Sequencing used immunoSEQ multiplex PCR; TCRdb keeps in-frame clones, though not all of them. The sample holds around 26,000 clones, about 90% seen once. Sequenced material: peripheral blood, taken before any cancer treatment. Receptors were obtained from a woman aged 40 to 75 with stage I lung adenocarcinoma.

This sequence joins TRBV28 and TRBJ1-2, with 8 bases lining up with TRBD1. Trimming cost V 5 bases and J 2 bases; bases outside gene matches: 4. There are 14 residues in the CDR3. Germline V gene lookup returns CDR1 MDHEN and CDR2 SYDVKM. Written as DNA, the CDR3 is TGTGCCAGCAGTCCCGGGACAGGAAACTATGGCTACACCTTC. Amino acid sequence: CASSPGTGNYGYTF.

The rearrangement links TRBV6-4 to TRBJ2-1, with D uncertain. The V gene's germline CDR1 is MRHNA and CDR2 SNTAGT. V lost 4 bases, J lost 14 bases, and 18 bases lay in between. The CDR3 totals 13 residues. In nucleotides, the CDR3 is TGTGCCAGCAGTGCGGAAGATGGGCTCGAGGAGTTCTTC. Residues: CASSAEDGLEEFF.

The V call is TRBV7-2, the J call TRBJ1-5; weak D call: TRBD1 (5 bases). V was trimmed by 2 bases and J by 9 bases, leaving 14 bases between them. Germline assignment: CDR1 SGHTA and CDR2 FQGNSA. This CDR3 has 14 amino acids. CDR3 region: CASSLIGADRPQHF. The DNA for the CDR3 is TGTGCCAGCAGCTTAATCGGGGCGGATAGGCCCCAGCATTTT.

This chain links TRBV28 with TRBJ1-5; 7 nucleotides agree with TRBD1. Germline CDR1 is MDHEN and CDR2 is SYDVKM. The V gene end was trimmed by 5 bases and the J gene end by 6 bases; junction bases not matched to a gene: 10. This CDR3 contains 15 residues. Here the CDR3 reads CASSRNQGEIQPQHF. The DNA of the CDR3 is TGTGCCAGCAGTCGAAATCAGGGGGAAATTCAGCCCCAGCATTTT.

The chain employs TRBV30 and TRBJ1-5; D ambiguous. V dropped 2 bases and J dropped 0 bases, with 11 bases sitting between them. The CDR3 runs 15 residues. Looked up from germline, CDR1 is GTSNPN and CDR2 is SVGIG (reference sequence). The chain's CDR3 is CAWSPAGYSNQPQHF. For the CDR3, the DNA is TGTGCCTGGAGTCCAGCGGGATATAGCAATCAGCCCCAGCATTTT.

The chain uses TRBV7-2 and TRBJ2-5; D might be TRBD2 (6 bases). The CDR3 has 16 residues. Germline V gene sequence: CDR1 SGHTA, CDR2 FQGNSA. Trimming took 0 bases from V and 2 from J, leaving 13 bases between them. Here the CDR3 DNA reads TGTGCCAGCAGCTTAGCCCCCGGGGGACCTCAAGAGACCCAGTACTTC. This codes for CASSLAPGGPQETQYF.

This chain uses TRBV6-1 with TRBJ2-7; a possible D gene is TRBD1 (6 bases). CDR1 and CDR2 (germline): MNHNS, SASEGT. Trimming left V 6 bases short and J 1 base short, with 22 bases between. The CDR3 extends over 17 amino acids. The CDR3 loop reads CASRESTTGIRSYEQYF. CDR3 sequence (DNA): TGTGCCAGCAGAGAATCTACCACAGGGATAAGGTCCTACGAGCAGTACTTC.

J is TRBJ1-1 and V is TRBV7-2, with a tentative D call TRBD1 (6 bases). The CDR3 totals 13 residues. V was shortened by 5 bases and J by 6 bases, with 13 bases between the two germline ends. CDR1 is SGHTA, CDR2 FQGNSA, per germline. DNA for the CDR3: TGTGCCAGCAGCCCTGGGGGCGACGCTGAAGCTTTCTTT. Its protein is CASSPGGDAEAFF. Variable domain in full (rest from reference TRBV7-2 and TRBJ1-1): GAGVSQSPSNKVTEKGKDVELRCDPISGHTALYWYRQSLGQGLEFLIYFQGNSAPDKSGLPSDRFSAERTGGSVSTLTIQRTQQEDSAVYLCASSPGGDAEAFFGQGTRLTVV.

The V gene is TRBV28, the J gene TRBJ2-1; 10 bases match TRBD2. Germline assignment: CDR1 MDHEN and CDR2 SYDVKM. The CDR3 spans 20 residues. Trimming cost V 3 bases and J 7 bases; bases outside gene matches: 21. CDR3 amino acids: CASSLVRPTSLAGVLNEQFF. The CDR3 nucleotides read TGTGCCAGCAGTTTGGTCCGCCCAACCTCCCTAGCGGGAGTTCTGAATGAGCAGTTCTTC.

The chain is built from TRBV28 and TRBJ2-3; D might be TRBD2 (6 bases). Germline CDR1 reads MDHEN; CDR2 reads SYDVKM. Trimming cost V 8 bases and J 2 bases, with 14 bases left between them. The CDR3 extends over 14 amino acids. Written as DNA, the CDR3 is TGTGCCAGCCTCCCAGCGGGTATCACAGATACGCAGTATTTT. Protein product: CASLPAGITDTQYF.

This clone was seen a few times. The gene calls are TRBV5-1 and TRBJ1-2; 10 bases are a match to TRBD1. After removal of 0 bases from V and 7 bases from J, the junction contained 6 bases not matched to a gene. The CDR3 length is 15 residues. Germline assignment: CDR1 SGHRS and CDR2 YFSETQ. This CDR3 reads CASSLGDRGAGGYTF. The CDR3 bases are TGCGCCAGCAGCTTGGGGGACAGGGGCGCGGGTGGCTACACCTTC.

The chain couples TRBV11-2 to TRBJ2-2; TRBD2 agrees at 13 bases. Trimming at V came to 3 bases and at J to 6 bases, leaving 4 bases not matched to a gene. The CDR3 has 16 amino acids. CDR1 and CDR2 (germline): SGHAT, FQNNGV. CDR3 bases: TGTGCCAGCAGCTTCCCCGGACTAGCGGGAGCCGGGGAGCTGTTTTTT. Its translation: CASSFPGLAGAGELFF.

This clone appeared a few times. The chain carries TRBV2 and TRBJ2-1; D remains unclear. This CDR3 region has 14 residues. Trimming shortened V by 1 base and J by 3 bases, and 7 bases separated the two germline ends. Germline lookup yields CDR1 SNHLY and CDR2 FYNNEI. This CDR3 is CASSEGSRYNEQFF. CDR3 nucleotides: TGTGCCAGCAGTGAAGGTTCCCGCTACAATGAGCAGTTCTTC.

J is TRBJ2-5 and V is TRBV10-3; 12 nucleotides line up with TRBD2. CDR3 length: 14 residues. V shed 8 bases and J 5 bases; nucleotides not matched to a gene: 6. CDR1 is ENHRY and CDR2 is SYGVKD in the germline V gene. The CDR3 DNA follows: TGTGCCATCTCGACTAGCGGGGGCGAGGAGACCCAGTACTTC. Protein: CAISTSGGEETQYF.